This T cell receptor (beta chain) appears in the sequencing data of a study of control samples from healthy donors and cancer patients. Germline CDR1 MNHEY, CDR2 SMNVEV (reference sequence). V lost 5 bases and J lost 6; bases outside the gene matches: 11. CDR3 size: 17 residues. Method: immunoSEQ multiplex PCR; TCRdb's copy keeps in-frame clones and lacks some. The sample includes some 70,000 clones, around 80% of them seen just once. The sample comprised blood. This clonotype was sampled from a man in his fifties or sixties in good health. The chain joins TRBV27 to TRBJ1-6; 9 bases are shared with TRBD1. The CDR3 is CASSATGTGYGNSPLHF. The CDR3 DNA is TGTGCCAGCAGTGCCACCGGGACAGGGTACGGTAATTCACCCCTCCACTTT.